Listed below are T cell receptor beta chains from one sample, sequenced in a study of T and B cells in COVID-19 patients. TCRdb passed the multiplex PCR reads through MiXCR, listing each CDR3 protein once. The sample shows fewer than 15,000 distinct CDR3 sequences, about 31% of them seen only once. The sequenced sample consisted of blood. These receptors originate from a human donor who had recovered from COVID-19. Each CDR3 is given with its conserved first and last residue. A D gene is named only where the DNA matches it firmly. Some rows have no size entry. The others give once, few or many, or a class for an expanded clone.

j_gene | v_gene | abundance | d_gene | CDR3aa | CDR3nt
TRBJ2-2 | TRBV14 | NA | NA | CASSPLKRWANTGELFF | TGTGCCAGCAGCCCTCTCAAAAGATGGGCGAACACCGGGGAGCTGTTTTTT
TRBJ1-2 | TRBV6-5 | NA | NA | CASRPPGGGGYGYTF | TGTGCCAGCAGACCCCCTGGTGGGGGCGGCTATGGCTACACCTTC
TRBJ1-2 | TRBV19 | medium-sized | NA | CASSTTGRRYTF | TGTGCCAGTAGTACCACGGGACGGCGCTACACCTTC
TRBJ1-2 | TRBV6-5 | once | TRBD1 | CASSYSERGPGYTF | TGTGCCAGCAGTTACTCAGAGAGGGGGCCTGGCTACACCTTC
TRBJ2-3 | TRBV15 | few | TRBD2 | CATSRLAGLTDTQYF | TGTGCCACCAGCAGACTAGCGGGGCTCACAGATACGCAGTATTTT
TRBJ1-2 | TRBV27 | NA | TRBD1 | CASSSDRGAGYTF | TGTGCCAGCAGCTCGGACAGGGGTGCAGGCTACACCTTC
TRBJ2-1 | TRBV24-1 | once | TRBD2 | CATSDFGTSGSNEQFF | TGTGCCACCAGTGATTTCGGGACTAGCGGGAGCAATGAGCAGTTCTTC
TRBJ2-3 | TRBV15 | few | TRBD2 | CATSREGGSADTQYF | TGTGCCACCAGCAGGGAGGGCGGGAGTGCAGATACGCAGTATTTT
TRBJ1-5 | TRBV6-2/TRBV6-3 | NA | NA | CASRSYYNRVGNQPQHF | TGTGCCAGCAGATCCTATTATAACAGGGTCGGCAATCAGCCCCAGCATTTT
TRBJ2-2 | TRBV11-2 | NA | TRBD2 | CASSLESLAGATGELFF | TGTGCCAGCAGCTTAGAGTCGCTAGCGGGTGCCACCGGGGAGCTGTTTTTT
TRBJ2-3 | TRBV19 | medium-sized | NA | CASSIGQTANTQYF | TGTGCCAGTAGTATCGGGCAGACAGCAAATACGCAGTATTTT
TRBJ2-2 | TRBV19 | medium-sized | TRBD2 | CASRGGRLAGVTGELFF | TGTGCCAGTAGGGGGGGCCGACTAGCGGGAGTGACCGGGGAGCTGTTTTTT
TRBJ2-7 | TRBV27 | many | TRBD2 | CASTAGTEGGSKVYEQYF | TGTGCCAGCACCGCCGGGACGGAAGGCGGGAGCAAAGTCTACGAGCAGTACTTC